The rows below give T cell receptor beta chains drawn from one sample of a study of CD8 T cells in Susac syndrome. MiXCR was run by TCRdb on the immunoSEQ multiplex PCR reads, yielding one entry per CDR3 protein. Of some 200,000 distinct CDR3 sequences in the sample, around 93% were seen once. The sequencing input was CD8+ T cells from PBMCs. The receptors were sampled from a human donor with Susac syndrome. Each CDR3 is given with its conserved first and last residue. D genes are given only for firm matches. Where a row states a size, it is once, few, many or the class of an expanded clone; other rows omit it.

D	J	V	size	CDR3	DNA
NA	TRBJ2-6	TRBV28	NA	CAIGALSSGANVLTF	TGTGCTATCGGGGCCCTGAGCTCTGGGGCCAACGTCCTGACTTTC
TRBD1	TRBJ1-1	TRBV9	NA	CASSVWGTANTEAFF	TGTGCCAGCAGCGTATGGGGGACAGCGAACACTGAAGCTTTCTTT
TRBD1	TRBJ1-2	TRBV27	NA	CASSFSGQGGYTF	TGTGCCAGCAGTTTCTCGGGACAGGGGGGCTACACCTTC
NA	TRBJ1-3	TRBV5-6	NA	CASSLAIGSGNTIYF	TGTGCCAGCAGCTTGGCGATCGGCTCTGGAAACACCATATATTTT
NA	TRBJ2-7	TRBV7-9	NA	CASSFGVDEQYF	TGTGCCAGCAGCTTCGGGGTGGACGAGCAGTACTTC
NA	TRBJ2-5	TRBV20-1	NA	CSASPYEGRETQYF	TGCAGTGCTAGTCCCTACGAGGGACGGGAGACCCAGTACTTC
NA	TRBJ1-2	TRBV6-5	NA	CASSLERTAPRGYTF	TGTGCCAGCAGCTTAGAAAGGACGGCACCGCGCGGCTACACCTTC
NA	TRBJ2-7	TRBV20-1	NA	CSARIAAGYEQYF	TGCAGTGCTAGAATCGCTGCCGGTTACGAGCAGTACTTC
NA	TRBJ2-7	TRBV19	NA	CASTPGLSYEQYF	TGTGCCAGTACCCCGGGGCTCTCCTACGAGCAGTACTTC
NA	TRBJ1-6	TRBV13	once	CATSESSYNSPLHF	TGTGCCACCTCCGAGAGCTCCTATAATTCACCCCTCCACTTT
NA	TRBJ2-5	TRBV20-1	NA	CSASSTIQETQYF	TGCAGTGCTAGTTCCACCATCCAAGAGACCCAGTACTTC
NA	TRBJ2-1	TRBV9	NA	CASSVTESYNEQFF	TGTGCCAGCAGCGTAACAGAAAGCTACAATGAGCAGTTCTTC
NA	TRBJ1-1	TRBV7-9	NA	CASLPDLNTEAFF	TGTGCCAGCCTTCCGGACTTGAACACTGAAGCTTTCTTT
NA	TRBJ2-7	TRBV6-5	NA	CASISDVTYEQYF	TGTGCCAGCATTTCTGACGTTACCTACGAGCAGTACTTC
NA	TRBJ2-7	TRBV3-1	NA	CASSDSTSRYEQYF	TGTGCCAGCAGTGACTCGACTAGTCGTTACGAGCAGTACTTC
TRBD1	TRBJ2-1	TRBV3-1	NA	CASSQDLGTGKNEQFF	TGTGCCAGCAGCCAAGATCTCGGGACAGGGAAAAATGAGCAGTTCTTC
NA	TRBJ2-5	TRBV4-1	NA	CASSQERETQYF	TGCGCCAGCAGCCAAGAACGGGAGACCCAGTACTTC
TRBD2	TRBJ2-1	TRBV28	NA	CASTDSGRGYNEQFF	TGTGCCAGCACAGATAGCGGGAGAGGGTACAATGAGCAGTTCTTC